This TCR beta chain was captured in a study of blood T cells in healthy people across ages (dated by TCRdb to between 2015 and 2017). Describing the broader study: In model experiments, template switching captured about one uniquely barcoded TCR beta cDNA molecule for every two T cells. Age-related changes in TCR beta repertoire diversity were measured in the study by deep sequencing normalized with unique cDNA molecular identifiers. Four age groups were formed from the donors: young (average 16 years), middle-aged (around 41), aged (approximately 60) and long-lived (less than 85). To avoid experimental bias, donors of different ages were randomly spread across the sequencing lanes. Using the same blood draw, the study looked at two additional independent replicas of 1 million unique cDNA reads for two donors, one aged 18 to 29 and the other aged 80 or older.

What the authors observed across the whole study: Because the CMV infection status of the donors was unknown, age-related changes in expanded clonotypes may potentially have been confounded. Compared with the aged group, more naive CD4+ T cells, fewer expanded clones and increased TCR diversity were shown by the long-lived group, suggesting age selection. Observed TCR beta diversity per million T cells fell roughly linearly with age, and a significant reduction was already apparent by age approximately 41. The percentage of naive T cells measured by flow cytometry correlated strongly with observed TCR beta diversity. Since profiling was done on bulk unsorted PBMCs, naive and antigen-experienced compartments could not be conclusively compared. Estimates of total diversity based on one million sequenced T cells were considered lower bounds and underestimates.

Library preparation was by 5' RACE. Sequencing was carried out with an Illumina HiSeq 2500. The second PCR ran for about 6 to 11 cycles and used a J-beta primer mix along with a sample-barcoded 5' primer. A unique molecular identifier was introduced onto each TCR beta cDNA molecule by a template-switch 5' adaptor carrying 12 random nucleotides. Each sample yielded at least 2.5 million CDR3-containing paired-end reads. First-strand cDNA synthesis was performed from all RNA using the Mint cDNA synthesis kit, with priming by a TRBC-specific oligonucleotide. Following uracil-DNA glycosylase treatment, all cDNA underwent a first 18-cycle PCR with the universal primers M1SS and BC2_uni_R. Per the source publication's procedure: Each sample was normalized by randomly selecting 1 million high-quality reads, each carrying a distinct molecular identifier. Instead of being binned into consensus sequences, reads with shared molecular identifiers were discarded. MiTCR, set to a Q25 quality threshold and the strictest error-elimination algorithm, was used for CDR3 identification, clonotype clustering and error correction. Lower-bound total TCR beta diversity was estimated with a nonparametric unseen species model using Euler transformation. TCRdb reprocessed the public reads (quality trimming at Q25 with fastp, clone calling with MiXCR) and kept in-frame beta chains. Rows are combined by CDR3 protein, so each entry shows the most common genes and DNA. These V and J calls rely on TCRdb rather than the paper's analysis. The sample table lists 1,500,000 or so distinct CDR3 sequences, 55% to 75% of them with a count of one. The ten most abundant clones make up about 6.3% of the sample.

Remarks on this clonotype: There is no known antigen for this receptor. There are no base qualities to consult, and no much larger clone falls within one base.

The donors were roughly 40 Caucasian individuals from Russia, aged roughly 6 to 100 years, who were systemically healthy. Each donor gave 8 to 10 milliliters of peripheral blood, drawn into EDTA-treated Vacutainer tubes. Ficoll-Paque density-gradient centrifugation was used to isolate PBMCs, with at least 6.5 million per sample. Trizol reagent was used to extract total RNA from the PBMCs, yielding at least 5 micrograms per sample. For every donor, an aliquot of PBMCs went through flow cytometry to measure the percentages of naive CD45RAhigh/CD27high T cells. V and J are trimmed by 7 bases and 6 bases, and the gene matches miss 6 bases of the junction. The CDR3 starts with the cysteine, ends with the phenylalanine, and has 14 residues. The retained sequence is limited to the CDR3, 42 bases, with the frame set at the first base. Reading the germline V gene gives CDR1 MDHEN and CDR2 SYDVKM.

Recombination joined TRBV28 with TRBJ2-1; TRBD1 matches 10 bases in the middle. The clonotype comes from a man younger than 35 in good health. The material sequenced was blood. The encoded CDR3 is CASNTGTGVNEQFF. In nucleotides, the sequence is TGTGCCAGCAACACCGGGACAGGGGTCAATGAGCAGTTCTTC.